This T cell receptor beta chain was captured in a study of blood T cell repertoires in COVID-19. About the research overall: Specimens from acute and convalescent COVID-19 originated in the United States, Italy and Spain.

V was shortened by 3 bases and J by 0 bases, with 15 bases between the two germline ends. CDR1 is SGHTA, CDR2 FQGNSA, per germline. The CDR3 is made up of 17 amino acids. Here immunoSEQ multiplex PCR was the method, and the copy in TCRdb shows in-frame clones only, minus some. This sample has a few hundred thousand clones, with roughly 80% found just once. In its sample, this clone was seen many times. The receptor's source is a woman aged 18 to 35 with acute or convalescent COVID-19. Sequenced sample: peripheral blood. The rearrangement links TRBV7-2 to TRBJ1-3, with no clear D. CDR3 in amino acids: CASSFQSTANSGNTIYF. The CDR3 DNA reads TGTGCCAGCAGCTTCCAATCAACAGCAAACTCTGGAAACACCATATATTTT.